Listed here are 27 T cell receptor beta chains from one sample, sequenced in a study of identical twins. MiXCR, applied by TCRdb to the 5' RACE reads, yields one record per CDR3 protein. The profile covers about 470,000 distinct CDR3 sequences, with roughly 24% appearing a single time and approximately 2.9% taken by the ten largest. The same sample was also used in a study of T cells expressing NK-cell markers.

Source material: CD4+ T cells sorted from blood. The receptors come from a woman aged 18-29 years in good health.

The chain combines TRBV6-1 with TRBJ1-4; no clear D. In germline, CDR1 is MNHNS, CDR2 SASEGT. There are 16 residues in the CDR3. Deletions cut 4 bases from V and 0 bases from J, with 12 bases between. The CDR3 bases are TGTGCCAGCAGTGCCACTCCATCCGCAACTAATGAAAAACTGTTTTTT. It yields the protein CASSATPSATNEKLFF.

In its sample, this clonotype was seen a few times. The chain has TRBV5-6 and TRBJ2-5, with 11 bases identical to TRBD2. The ends lost 5 bases at V and 1 base at J; junction bases unmatched: 7. The CDR3 length is 16 residues. Germline V gene data show CDR1 as SGHDT and CDR2 as YYEEEE. CDR3 nucleotides: TGTGCCAGCAGTTCCGGACTAGCGGGCGTCCAAGAGACCCAGTACTTC. Translation gives CASSSGLAGVQETQYF. Full variable domain (missing parts from reference TRBV5-6 and TRBJ2-5): DAGVTQSPTHLIKTRGQQVTLRCSPKSGHDTVSWYQQALGQGPQFIFQYYEEEERQRGNFPDRFSGHQFPNYSSELNVNALLLGDSALYLCASSSGLAGVQETQYFGPGTRLLVL.

The V gene is TRBV2, the J gene TRBJ2-1, with a possible D match to TRBD2 (5 bases). Per germline, CDR1 SNHLY and CDR2 FYNNEI. The length of the CDR3 is 14 residues. The V end was cut by 6 bases, the J end by 6 bases, with 15 bases between. The CDR3 protein is CASSDFTSSNEQFF. The CDR3 region has the DNA TGTGCCAGCAGCGATTTCACTAGTTCCAATGAGCAGTTCTTC.

This chain connects TRBV27 to TRBJ2-7; weak D call: TRBD1 (6 bases). There are 16 residues in the CDR3. Trimming shortened V by 2 bases and J by 2 bases, and 16 bases separated the two germline ends. Per germline, CDR1 MNHEY and CDR2 SMNVEV (reference sequence). The CDR3 spells CASSLRVVGAAYEQYF. The CDR3 DNA follows: TGTGCCAGCAGTTTACGAGTGGTGGGGGCCGCCTACGAGCAGTACTTC.

The chain employs TRBV29-1 and TRBJ2-5; a possible D gene is TRBD2 (7 bases). This CDR3 is built from 15 residues. Germline V CDR1 and CDR2: SQVTM, ANQGSEA. V shed 4 bases and J shed 5 bases, with 20 bases lying between them. The CDR3 sequence: CSVAYRGGAGETQYF. Here the CDR3 DNA reads TGCAGCGTTGCCTACCGTGGGGGGGCCGGGGAGACCCAGTACTTC.

The table lists this clonotype with a few counts. V gene TRBV6-1 combines with J gene TRBJ2-2; D remains ambiguous. V gave up 6 bases and J gave up 1 base, with 6 bases separating them. Per germline, CDR1 MNHNS and CDR2 SASEGT. The CDR3 is 13 amino acids. CDR3 in amino acids: CASRGLNTGELFF. CDR3 DNA: TGTGCCAGCAGGGGATTGAACACCGGGGAGCTGTTTTTT.

This sequence joins TRBV14 and TRBJ2-1, with D possibly TRBD2 on 5 matching bases. The germline CDR1 and CDR2 sequences are SGHDN and FVKESK. V dropped 5 bases and J dropped 8 bases, with 19 bases sitting between them. The CDR3 has 15 amino acids. The CDR3, as DNA: TGTGCCAGCAGCTACCAGGAGGCCATGCTGTATGAGCAGTTCTTC. It codes for CASSYQEAMLYEQFF.

The rearrangement links TRBV10-3 to TRBJ2-7; 9 bases align to TRBD1. This CDR3 is 13 amino acids long. Germline loops: CDR1 ENHRY, CDR2 SYGVKD. Losses at the gene ends were 10 bases for V and 5 bases for J; bases not matched to a gene: 9. CDR3 amino acids: CATGEQGAHEQYF. The CDR3 DNA reads TGTGCCACCGGAGAACAGGGGGCCCACGAGCAGTACTTC.

This clonotype was observed a handful of times. In DNA, the CDR3 is TGCAGTGCTAGTTTGGGGGTTGCCCTCTACGAGCAGTACTTC. Its translation is CSASLGVALYEQYF. The rearrangement links TRBV20-1 to TRBJ2-7, with D perhaps TRBD1 or TRBD2 (5 bases each). Trimming shortened V by 3 bases and J by 3 bases, and 15 bases separated the two germline ends. The CDR3 consists of 14 residues. Germline loops: CDR1 DFQATT, CDR2 SNEGSKA (reference sequence).

The V call is TRBV7-2, the J call TRBJ2-5, with 12 nucleotides matching TRBD2. The junction had 2 bases not matched to a gene; V was cut back by 3 bases and J by 3 bases. The CDR3 contains 15 residues. Germline V gene data show CDR1 as SGHTA and CDR2 as FQGNSA. CDR3 bases: TGTGCCAGCAGCTTTCGACTAGCGGGGGAAGAGACCCAGTACTTC. Residues: CASSFRLAGEETQYF.

In this sample, this clonotype turned up a few times. The chain carries TRBV25-1 and TRBJ1-2, with TRBD1 matching 12 bases. The trim removed 7 bases at V and 8 bases at J, leaving 8 bases unmatched. This CDR3 spans 14 amino acids. Germline V gives CDR1 MGHDK, CDR2 SYGVNS. CDR3 sequence: CASTPGQGAGGYTF. Written as DNA, the CDR3 is TGTGCCAGCACGCCGGGACAGGGGGCAGGAGGCTACACCTTC.

The J gene is TRBJ2-5, the V gene TRBV20-1; D is uncertain. V was shortened by 5 bases and J by 1 base, with 14 bases between the two germline ends. CDR1 is DFQATT and CDR2 is SNEGSKA in the germline V gene (reference sequence). CDR3 length equals 14 residues. The CDR3 DNA sequence: TGCAGTGCTGGAACCCCCGGATTCCAAGAGACCCAGTACTTC. Its protein is CSAGTPGFQETQYF.

There are a few counts of this clonotype. This rearrangement joins TRBV5-1 to TRBJ2-7, with 11 bases lining up with TRBD2. Germline V gene data show CDR1 as SGHRS and CDR2 as YFSETQ. The CDR3 spans 15 residues. Trimming removed 4 bases from V and 0 bases from J; junction bases left unmatched: 3. Written as DNA, the CDR3 is TGCGCCAGCAGCATCACTAGCGGGAGCTCCTACGAGCAGTACTTC. As protein: CASSITSGSSYEQYF.

This clonotype turned up a few times. The CDR3 nucleotides are TGTGCCAGCTCACCACGTAAAACGGGCACAGATACGCAGTATTTT. Protein: CASSPRKTGTDTQYF. V usage is TRBV18 and J usage is TRBJ2-3; D ambiguous. Per the germline V gene, CDR1 is KGHSH and CDR2 is LQKENI. V dropped 1 base and J dropped 1 base, with 9 bases sitting between them. CDR3 size: 15 residues.

V and J are TRBV10-1 and TRBJ2-5, with D hard to call. With 0 bases removed from V and 7 bases from J, the gap between germline ends came to 18 bases. The CDR3 length is 16 residues. CDR1 and CDR2 from the germline V gene are WNHNN and SYGVQD (reference sequence). In DNA, the CDR3 is TGCGCCAGCAGTGAGTCGAGTGGGCTAGGCGTGGGGACCCAGTACTTC. It specifies CASSESSGLGVGTQYF.

V gene TRBV29-1 combines with J gene TRBJ2-1; 7 bases agree with TRBD2. V was pared by 6 bases and J by 9 bases, with 8 bases of the junction left unmatched. CDR3 length: 12 residues. Looked up from germline, CDR1 is SQVTM and CDR2 is ANQGSEA. CDR3 bases: TGCAGCGTCCAAGCGGGATACGGTGAGCAGTTCTTC. It specifies CSVQAGYGEQFF.

The rearrangement uses TRBV5-1 and TRBJ2-1, with 7 bases aligning to TRBD2. The CDR3 spans 17 residues. Trimming at V came to 0 bases and at J to 2 bases, leaving 8 bases not matched to a gene. Germline V gene lookup returns CDR1 SGHRS and CDR2 YFSETQ. DNA of the CDR3: TGCGCCAGCAGCTTGGGCGCTCCGGGACTACCCTACAATGAGCAGTTCTTC. This sequence encodes CASSLGAPGLPYNEQFF.

This clonotype was seen at least ten times. The J gene is TRBJ2-1, the V gene TRBV12-3 or TRBV12-4; 11 nucleotides match TRBD2. Germline trimming cut 5 bases from V and 7 bases from J; bases unmatched to any gene: 10. The CDR3 is made up of 16 amino acids. For the CDR3, the DNA is TGTGCCAGCAGTCCCTGGGTAGCGGGAGGGCCAAATGAGCAGTTCTTC. As protein: CASSPWVAGGPNEQFF.

The CDR3 is CASSVQGRPQYF. CDR3 nucleotide sequence: TGTGCCAGCAGCGTACAGGGAAGGCCCCAGTACTTC. The chain recombines TRBV7-8 with TRBJ2-5; D perhaps matches TRBD1 (6 bases). Trimming took off 5 bases at V and 9 bases at J, with 13 bases between the two ends. The germline V gene encodes CDR1 SGHVS and CDR2 FQNEAQ. CDR3 length: 12 residues.

This clonotype has ten or more counts. Relative to the germline gene, one junction end is altered; a read error may explain this. The chain carries TRBV5-1 and TRBJ2-3; a possible D gene is TRBD2 (6 bases). Germline-derived CDR1 and CDR2 are SGHRS and YFSETQ. The CDR3 contains 14 residues. CDR3 nucleotide sequence: TGTGCCAGCAGTTCCGGGACTAGCACAGATACGCAGTATTTT. Translating it yields CASSSGTSTDTQYF. Drawing the rest from reference TRBV5-1 and TRBJ2-3, the complete variable domain is KAGVTQTPRYLIKTRGQQVTLSCSPISGHRSVSWYQQTPGQGLQFLFEYFSETQRNKGNFPGRFSGRQFSNSRSEMNVSTLELGDSALYLCASSSGTSTDTQYFGPGTRLTVL.

The chain recombines TRBV5-1 with TRBJ2-7; perhaps TRBD2 as D (6 bases). Trimming pared 2 bases from V and 7 bases from J, leaving 19 bases between. Germline V lookup: CDR1 SGHRS, CDR2 YFSETQ. This CDR3 is 15 amino acids long. The CDR3 DNA sequence: TGCGCCAGCAGCTTAAATAGCGGCCCGGGGCGGGAGCAGTACTTC. As protein: CASSLNSGPGREQYF.

This clonotype appeared a few times. The chain links TRBV5-1 to TRBJ1-6; a possible D gene is TRBD1 (6 bases). Per germline, CDR1 SGHRS and CDR2 YFSETQ. Trimming stripped 4 bases from V and 9 bases from J, with 17 bases between. The CDR3 is made up of 15 amino acids. The CDR3 region is CASSLQGDRGSPLHF. CDR3 nucleotide sequence: TGCGCCAGCAGCCTACAGGGAGATCGAGGTTCACCCCTCCACTTT.

The CDR3 is CASGPWRAWGDTQYF. The CDR3 coding sequence is TGTGCCAGCGGGCCTTGGCGGGCTTGGGGAGATACGCAGTATTTT. The chain has TRBV27 and TRBJ2-3; the D gene is possibly TRBD2 (5 bases). The CDR3 contains 15 residues. V lost 8 bases, J lost 5 bases, and 20 bases lay in between. Germline V gives CDR1 MNHEY, CDR2 SMNVEV (reference sequence).

This clonotype came up a few times. The chain couples TRBV25-1 to TRBJ2-5; possible D gene TRBD1, 7 bases. Germline V CDR1 and CDR2: MGHDK, SYGVNS. V lost 1 base and J lost 5, with 14 bases in between. The CDR3 totals 15 residues. CDR3 DNA sequence: TGTGCCAGCAGTGAATCGGGGGACAGAAGGGAGACCCAGTACTTC. Encoded protein: CASSESGDRRETQYF.

This CDR3 reads CASSPMTGRTYNEQFF. As DNA, the CDR3 is TGTGCCAGCTCACCTATGACAGGGCGAACTTACAATGAGCAGTTCTTC. V gene TRBV18 combines with J gene TRBJ2-1; 7 bases map to TRBD1. V shed 3 bases and J 4 bases; nucleotides not matched to a gene: 9. CDR3 length: 16 amino acids. Germline values: CDR1 KGHSH, CDR2 LQKENI. Combining the CDR3 with reference TRBV18 and TRBJ2-1 gives the whole variable domain NAGVMQNPRHLVRRRGQEARLRCSPMKGHSHVYWYRQLPEEGLKFMVYLQKENIIDESGMPKERFSAEFPKEGPSILRIQQVVRGDSAAYFCASSPMTGRTYNEQFFGPGTRLTVL.

This chain connects TRBV16 to TRBJ1-1, with a weak D call TRBD1 (6 bases). CDR3 length equals 13 residues. Germline CDR1 and CDR2: KGHSY and FQNENV. The V gene lost 9 bases and the J gene lost 2 bases, with 13 bases spanning the gap. The CDR3 sequence: CASGGGRNTEAFF. The CDR3 DNA sequence: TGTGCCAGTGGGGGGGGCCGCAACACTGAAGCTTTCTTT.

About this clonotype itself: Because the CDR3's place on the DNA is in doubt, the DNA is left out and the CDR3 is given as listed by TCRdb. The V gene is TRBV3-1, the J gene TRBJ2-1. The CDR3 comprises 15 residues, both ends counted. Germline V gene sequence: CDR1 LGHDT, CDR2 YNNKEL (reference sequence). Here the CDR3 reads CASSQVGWGSNEQFF.